A few counts support the clone carrying this TCR beta chain. Its antigen is unknown. CDR1 MDHEN and CDR2 SYDVKM come from the germline V gene. V lost 6 bases to trimming and J lost 7 bases, with 16 bases between them. The CDR3 has 14 residues. The sample is drawn from a study of PD-1 blockade in classical Hodgkin lymphoma. Overall study findings and caveats: Lower baseline TCR diversity was reported for newly diagnosed patients than for healthy donors. Still unresolved is the cause of the repertoire differences, which may be disease activity or prior therapy.

TCRdb's table, derived via immunoSEQ multiplex PCR, lists solely in-frame clones and lacks some. The profile shows about 20,000 clones, over 75% of them singletons. Time point noted: newly diagnosed, previously untreated cHL patient sample. Thawed PBMCs were the source of CD4+ T cells, purified by magnetic negative selection. Untreated, newly diagnosed classical Hodgkin lymphoma PBMCs were comparators. This chain connects TRBV28 to TRBJ1-5; D call uncertain. What was sequenced was CD4+ T cells from blood. This TCR was recovered from a human donor with classical Hodgkin lymphoma. The CDR3: CASRLDEGWQPQHF. Written as DNA, the CDR3 is TGTGCCAGCAGGTTGGATGAAGGTTGGCAGCCCCAGCATTTT.